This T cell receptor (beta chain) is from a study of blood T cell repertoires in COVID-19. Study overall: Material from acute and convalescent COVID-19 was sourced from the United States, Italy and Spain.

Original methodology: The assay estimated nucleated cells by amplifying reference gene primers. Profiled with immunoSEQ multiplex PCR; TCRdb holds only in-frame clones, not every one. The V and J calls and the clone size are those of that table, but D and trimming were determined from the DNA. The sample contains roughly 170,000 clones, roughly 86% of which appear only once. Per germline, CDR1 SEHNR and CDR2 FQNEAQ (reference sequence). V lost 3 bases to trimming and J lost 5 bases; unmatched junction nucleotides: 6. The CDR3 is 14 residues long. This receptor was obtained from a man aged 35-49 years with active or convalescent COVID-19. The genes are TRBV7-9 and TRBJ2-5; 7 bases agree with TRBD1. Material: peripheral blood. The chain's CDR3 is CASSFDRARETQYF. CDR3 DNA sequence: TGTGCCAGCAGCTTCGACAGGGCCAGGGAGACCCAGTACTTC.